This entry is about one T cell receptor beta chain. Its antigen is unknown. Base quality data are lacking; no much larger clone is found one base away. Collaborating institutions collected whole blood in K2EDTA tubes following their own protocols. For TCRbeta analysis, collaborators shipped samples as frozen whole blood, isolated PBMCs, or DNA extracted from either of those sample types. CDR1 and CDR2 (MNHEY, SMNVEV) derive from the germline V gene (reference sequence). V sheds 3 bases and J sheds 7 bases, leaving 13 bases between their ends. Taken from cysteine to phenylalanine, the CDR3 has 14 residues. This entry keeps only the CDR3 DNA: 42 bases, framed from base 1. The entry originates in a study of blood T cell repertoires in COVID-19 (dated by TCRdb to about 2020). Study-wide context: The collaborator samples originated in the United States, Italy and Spain and spanned the acute and convalescent phases of COVID-19. The material from the prospective study consisted of cDNA or gDNA derived from T cells, B-cell-depleted T cells, or PBMCs. The dataset comprised deeply sampled blood TCRbeta repertoires from subjects exposed to, actively infected with, or recovered from COVID-19. A freely available public database, intended as a resource for researchers studying the immune response to SARS-CoV-2, is where the repertoires were released. Samples came from the ongoing ImmuneRACE study (first 160 participants) plus 1,254 subjects from 6 global collaborators. The sample metadata nearly always contained a de-identified subject ID, COVID-19 status, age in years and sex. Where available, HLA class I and class II types were taken from metadata supplied by the sample provider and were not determined by assay-based typing. The study at large found these results: The quantity of clinical and demographic metadata differed by source and by participant and was supplied without curation.

TCRbeta CDR3 regions were amplified from genomic DNA using the immunoSEQ Assay, a bias-controlled multiplex PCR. The study's own analysis went as follows. The number of nucleated cells in each sample was estimated by amplification of reference gene primers within the assay. To quantify the absolute abundance of each unique TCRbeta CDR3 rearrangement, sequence reads were collapsed and filtered. For each sample, productive Simpson clonality was calculated as the square root of Simpson's diversity index across productive rearrangements. The clones in this table, taken by TCRdb from immuneACCESS, are in-frame only. Not every clone is retained; where verified, under half of the shortfall comes from an unresolved V gene, and the cause of the rest is unknown. V, J and clone size are those of that table, while D and trimming were read from the DNA. The sample records some 48,000 clones, about 80% of which are singletons. Nearly 45% of the sample belongs to the ten largest clones.

The sample taken for sequencing was peripheral blood. The receptor comes from a human donor in a cohort sampled during active COVID-19. The chain joins TRBV27 to TRBJ1-5; the D region possibly corresponds to TRBD1 (5 bases align). The DNA sequence is TGTGCCAGCAGTTTTTGGGGCCTTGCGCAGCCCCAGCATTTT. Its product reads: CASSFWGLAQPQHF.